This TCR beta chain came from a study of identifying expanded T cells in peripheral blood. Notes on the study in general: Technical replicates showed about 1.2 changed clones; approximately two weeks approximately 15; four weeks 19.

The CDR3 sequence is 18 residues long. In germline, CDR1 is SGHDT, CDR2 YYEEEE. V was clipped by 2 bases and J by 0 bases, with 18 bases between them. In the case of this clone: Its matching antigen is unknown.

The repertoire was sequenced with immunoSEQ multiplex PCR; TCRdb's copy has only in-frame clones and lacks some. The sample carries some 120,000 clones, more than 80% recorded once. The sequenced sample consisted of blood. The rearrangement joins TRBV5-6 to TRBJ2-4; D perhaps matches TRBD1 (5 bases). The receptor comes from a person aged 18 to 75 in good health. The CDR3 nucleotides are TGTGCCAGCAGCTTCTTCCGTAGGGGTCAACTAGCCAAAAACATTCAGTACTTC. Protein product: CASSFFRRGQLAKNIQYF.